The TCR beta chain described here comes from a study of shared clonotypes between healthy human individuals. This clone was picked up a small number of times. Assay: immunoSEQ multiplex PCR; the TCRdb copy retains only in-frame clones and omits some. The sample has 2 million to 2.5 million clones; 85% to 95% are singletons. Trimming took off 4 bases at V and 2 bases at J, with 12 bases between the two ends. This CDR3 spans 14 amino acids. Germline V lookup: CDR1 SGDLS, CDR2 YYNGEE. The TCR originated in a man aged 18 to 29 in good health. Some clones in this sample may be carry-over from other donors' samples. The V gene is TRBV9, the J gene TRBJ1-1; D is ambiguous. The sample taken for sequencing was naive CD4+ T cells from PBMCs. Stated subset: CD45RA+ positively selected. CDR3 sequence reads: CASSPQAQNTEAFF. CDR3 bases: TGTGCCAGCAGCCCCCAGGCACAAAACACTGAAGCTTTCTTT.